The 2 T cell receptor beta chains below come from one sample, sequenced in a study of blood T cells in healthy people across ages. It was with a sample-barcoded 5' primer and a J-beta primer mix that a second PCR of roughly 7 to 12 cycles was run. A single record per CDR3 protein comes from TCRdb applying MiXCR to the 5' RACE reads. The data contain 600,000 or so distinct CDR3 sequences, 25% to 35% of them seen just once; the ten biggest clones take up less than 20%. Sequenced material: blood. These receptors originate from a woman aged 80 or older in good health.

This clonotype was seen more than once but under ten times. The V call is TRBV7-3, the J call TRBJ1-2; D unresolved. There are 14 residues in the CDR3. Germline V gene data show CDR1 as SGHTA and CDR2 as FQGTGA. V was clipped by 0 bases and J by 7 bases, with 12 bases between them. CDR3 sequence reads: CASSLTEGRGGYTF. The DNA of the CDR3 is TGTGCCAGCAGCTTAACTGAGGGCCGGGGTGGCTACACCTTC.

This sequence joins TRBV5-4 and TRBJ2-2; a weak D match, TRBD1 (6 bases). The germline CDR1 and CDR2 sequences are SGHNT and YYREEE (reference sequence). With 4 bases removed from V and 1 base from J, the gap between germline ends came to 11 bases. The CDR3 is 15 amino acids. The DNA of the CDR3 is TGTGCCAGCAGCCCAGGGACACAGAACACCGGGGAGCTGTTTTTT. It translates to CASSPGTQNTGELFF.